Listed below are T cell receptor beta chains from one sample, sequenced in a study of T-cell reconstitution after alpha-beta-depleted transplantation in children. TCRdb independently ran MiXCR on the PCR reads; one entry per CDR3 protein. The data hold 480,000 or so distinct CDR3 sequences, with 10% to 13% observed a single time. The specimen comprised PBMCs, sampled before TCRalphabeta/CD19-depleted stem cell transplant. The receptors were sampled from a child aged 2 to 10 with inherited bone marrow failure, due to receive a stem cell transplant. CDR3s include the opening cysteine and the closing phenylalanine or tryptophan. Fields, in order: J gene, V gene, clone size, D gene, CDR3 DNA, CDR3 protein. The D gene is left open where the match is weak. Size values are once, few and many counts, or a class for expanded clones, and some rows have none.

>TRBJ2-2|TRBV28|NA|TRBD2
TGTGCCAGCAGACGTAGCGGGAGGCCGCTTACCGGGGAGCTGTTTTTT
CASRRSGRPLTGELFF
>TRBJ1-5|TRBV6-5|NA|NA
TGTGCCAGCAGTTATGGCGGGGGATATAATCAGCCCCAGCATTTT
CASSYGGGYNQPQHF
>TRBJ2-7|TRBV20-1|many|TRBD2
TGCAGTGCTACTGATAGCGGGAGGGCCGGTTTTGAGCAGTACTTC
CSATDSGRAGFEQYF
>TRBJ2-7|TRBV4-2|many|TRBD2
TGTGCCAGCAGCCAAGATTGGCTAGCGGGAGTCTACGAGCAGTACTTC
CASSQDWLAGVYEQYF
>TRBJ2-7|TRBV29-1|many|NA
TGCAGCGTTGCGGGGCCAGCCCCAGGGGTTTACGAGCAGTACTTC
CSVAGPAPGVYEQYF
>TRBJ2-7|TRBV30|NA|NA
TGTGCCTGGAGTGTCATGTTCCTCGCAGGCGACGAGCAGTACTTC
CAWSVMFLAGDEQYF
>TRBJ1-4|TRBV7-2|many|TRBD1
TGTGCCAGCAGCTTAGGCGACAGGGTTGGAGAAAAACTGTTTTTT
CASSLGDRVGEKLFF
>TRBJ2-1|TRBV6-5|many|TRBD2
TGTGCCAGCAGTTACCGGGGACTAGCGGGAGGGGGGTCCTACAATGAGCAGTTCTTC
CASSYRGLAGGGSYNEQFF
>TRBJ2-1|TRBV6-2/TRBV6-3|NA|TRBD2
TGTGCCAGCAGCCTTAGCGGGATGTTTAATGAGCAGTTCTTC
CASSLSGMFNEQFF
>TRBJ2-1|TRBV9|NA|NA
TGTGCCAGCAGCCCCTCGGACGGCCACAATGAGCAGTTCTTC
CASSPSDGHNEQFF
>TRBJ2-1|TRBV4-3|NA|NA
NA
CASSQHFGNPPAGEQFF
>TRBJ2-3|TRBV12-3/TRBV12-4|few|NA
TGTGCCAGCAGTTTAATTGGCGGGACGCCTACGGATACGCAGTATTTT
CASSLIGGTPTDTQYF
>TRBJ2-7|TRBV12-3/TRBV12-4|many|NA
TGTGCCAGCAGGATCCTCTCCGGGGAGCAGTACTTC
CASRILSGEQYF
>TRBJ2-3|TRBV7-6|NA|TRBD2
TGTGCCAGCACCCCTAGCGGACCCACAGATACGCAGTATTTT
CASTPSGPTDTQYF
>TRBJ2-3|TRBV6-2/TRBV6-3|few|NA
TGTGCCAGCAGTTATGGTCGGGCAAATACGCAGTATTTT
CASSYGRANTQYF
>TRBJ2-1|TRBV12-3/TRBV12-4|many|NA
TGTGCCAGCAGCAACAACCACAATGAGCAGTTCTTC
CASSNNHNEQFF
>TRBJ2-1|TRBV6-4|few|TRBD2
TGTGCCAGCAGTGACTCGATAGCGGGAGTTTCGAATGAGCAGTTCTTC
CASSDSIAGVSNEQFF
>TRBJ2-1|TRBV20-1|few|TRBD2
TGCAGTGCTAGACGCAGCGGGAGGTACAATGAGCAGTTCTTC
CSARRSGRYNEQFF
>TRBJ2-5|TRBV7-9|many|NA
TGTGCCAGCAGCTTAGGGGCTAGCCTCCATGAGACCCAGTACTTC
CASSLGASLHETQYF
>TRBJ1-5|TRBV4-2|many|NA
TGTGCCAGCAGCCAAGGGGGGAATCAGCCCCAGCATTTT
CASSQGGNQPQHF
>TRBJ2-2|TRBV20-1|many|NA
TGCAGTGCTAGCATCGGAGCCGGGGAGCTGTTTTTT
CSASIGAGELFF
>TRBJ2-2|TRBV9|NA|NA
TGTGCCAGCAGCGGTCCGGGAGTCGGGGAGCTGTTTTTT
CASSGPGVGELFF
>TRBJ1-6|TRBV6-1|few|NA
TGTGCCAGCGTAACAGGGCTGGGGAATAATTCACCCCTCCACTTT
CASVTGLGNNSPLHF
>TRBJ2-7|TRBV5-1|once|NA
TGCGCCAGCAGCTTTACGGGAGAGGCCTACGAGCAGTACTTC
CASSFTGEAYEQYF
>TRBJ2-3|TRBV3-1|many|NA
TGTGCCAGCAGCCACCCCCTAACCGGGACGCCGTACCCCAGCACAGATACGCAGTATTTT
CASSHPLTGTPYPSTDTQYF
>TRBJ2-7|TRBV3-1|few|NA
TGTGCCAGCAGCCAAGAGCCTTTCGGGGAGCAGTACTTC
CASSQEPFGEQYF
>TRBJ2-7|TRBV5-6|many|TRBD2
TGTGCCAGCAGCGCGGGACTAGCTTCCTCCTACGAGCAGTACTTC
CASSAGLASSYEQYF
>TRBJ2-7|TRBV4-3|many|TRBD1
TGCGCCAGCAGCCAGAGACAGGGAAGGTTCTACGAGCAGTACTTC
CASSQRQGRFYEQYF
>TRBJ2-7|TRBV28|many|NA
TGTGCCAGCAGTCGACATGTTTTAGAGCAGTACTTC
CASSRHVLEQYF
>TRBJ2-2|TRBV20-1|many|TRBD2
TGCGGGACTAGCGTCTACACCGGGGAGCTGTTTTTT
CGTSVYTGELFF
>TRBJ2-1|TRBV12-3/TRBV12-4|many|NA
TGTGCCAGCAGTTCGAGTGTATACAATGAGCAGTTCTTC
CASSSSVYNEQFF
>TRBJ2-7|TRBV12-3/TRBV12-4|NA|TRBD2
TGTGCCAGCAGTTTAGTGGCGAGCGGGAGTGTCTACGAGCAGTACTTC
CASSLVASGSVYEQYF
>TRBJ2-7|TRBV7-9|many|NA
TGTGCCAGCAGCATCGACTACGAGCAGTACTTC
CASSIDYEQYF
>TRBJ1-2|TRBV7-2|NA|NA
TGTGCCAGCAGCTTCGCGGACAAGGGGGGCTATGGCTACACCTTC
CASSFADKGGYGYTF
>TRBJ2-7|TRBV27|many|NA
TGTGCCAGCAGTTTTGGTCGGGGTATGGAGCAGTACTTC
CASSFGRGMEQYF
>TRBJ1-2|TRBV4-3|many|NA
TGCGCCAGCAGCCGAGACAGCCTCTATGGCTACACCTTC
CASSRDSLYGYTF
>TRBJ2-1|TRBV7-9|many|NA
TGTGCCAGCAGCTCGATAGCGGCCATGAGCTCCTACAATGAGCAGTTCTTC
CASSSIAAMSSYNEQFF
>TRBJ1-1|TRBV20-1|few|NA
TGCAGCTTGCGGGGGATGAACACTGAAGCTTTCTTT
CSLRGMNTEAFF
>TRBJ1-5|TRBV5-8|many|TRBD1
TGTGCCAGCAGCTTGGGGACAGGGGGCTGGAATCAGCCCCAGCATTTT
CASSLGTGGWNQPQHF
>TRBJ2-1|TRBV19|few|NA
TGTGCCAGTAGTACCCTTCCACTCGCTAGCTCCTACAATGAGCAGTTCTTC
CASSTLPLASSYNEQFF
>TRBJ1-2|TRBV20-1|many|NA
TGCAGTACCGACCGCCGTAACTATGGCTACACCTTC
CSTDRRNYGYTF
>TRBJ2-7|TRBV7-9|many|NA
TGTGCCAGCAGCTTAGTCGGTTCCAGGTCCTACGAGCAGTACTTC
CASSLVGSRSYEQYF
>TRBJ2-2|TRBV15|many|NA
TGTGCCACCAGCAGAGAAATAACCGCCGGGGAGCTGTTTTTT
CATSREITAGELFF
>TRBJ2-7|TRBV12-3/TRBV12-4|many|TRBD2
TGTGCCAGCAGTTTACCCACTAGCGGGGCCTACGAGCAGTACTTC
CASSLPTSGAYEQYF
>TRBJ2-3|TRBV4-3|many|TRBD1
TGCGCCAGCAGCCCAAGGGACAGATACACAGATACGCAGTATTTT
CASSPRDRYTDTQYF
>TRBJ2-3|TRBV20-1|many|TRBD2
TGCAGTGCCAGGCGGGGAGGGGATAGTACGCAGTATTTT
CSARRGGDSTQYF
>TRBJ2-2|TRBV2|many|NA
TGTGCCAGCATGGGGGACTCCCTGAACACCGGGGAGCTGTTTTTT
CASMGDSLNTGELFF
>TRBJ1-1|TRBV28|few|NA
TGTGCCAGCAGTTTCGGGACGTCACTTGAAGCTTTCTTT
CASSFGTSLEAFF
>TRBJ2-2|TRBV4-3|many|NA
TGCGCCAGCAGCCCTGGGACACTAGCCCTCACCGGGGAGCTGTTTTTT
CASSPGTLALTGELFF